The present TCR beta chain was sequenced within a study of T-cell memory formation after mild COVID-19. MiXCR, applied by TCRdb to the 5' RACE reads, yields one record per CDR3 protein. The profile shows about 560,000 distinct CDR3 sequences, roughly a sixth of them singletons. Looked up from germline, CDR1 is LGHNA and CDR2 is YNFKEQ. V shed 0 bases, J shed 7 bases, and the junction held 2 bases outside the gene matches. The CDR3 length is 13 residues. This clonotype showed up just a few times. The clonotype was recovered from an adult woman who had mild COVID-19 (a few samples of this study predate the infection). Cell type and time point are not known. The chain has TRBV4-2 and TRBJ1-1; 7 bases are shared with TRBD1. The sample taken for sequencing was PBMCs or a T cell subset sorted from them (not recorded which). The CDR3 reads CASSQDAGGEAFF. CDR3 nucleotides: TGTGCCAGCAGCCAAGATGCAGGGGGTGAAGCTTTCTTT.